One T cell receptor beta chain is described in this entry. Its specificity is unknown. The data were obtained in a study of T cells in localized non-small cell lung cancer. Whole-study results and caveats: Of the tissues analyzed, uninvolved adjacent lung showed maximal T cell clonality, greater than tumor. Density of T cells in blood, when higher, went with longer overall survival. Detection in adjacent lung was observed for a median about 50 of the top 100 tumor clones. As only one tumor region underwent sequencing, heterogeneity remains possible.

Assay used: immunoSEQ multiplex PCR; TCRdb lists only in-frame clones, some missing. The sample has about 45,000 clones; roughly nine tenths are singletons. Trimming cost V 5 bases and J 5 bases; bases outside gene matches: 5. Germline values: CDR1 LNHDA, CDR2 SQIVND (reference sequence). This CDR3 has 13 residues. The TCR was taken from a woman between 40 and 69 years old with stage II lung adenocarcinoma. The source was PBMCs, collected before any cancer treatment. The chain recombines TRBV19 with TRBJ2-5; 7 positions agree with TRBD1. The CDR3 loop reads CASSVWGQETQYF. The CDR3 DNA is TGTGCCAGTAGTGTCTGGGGACAGGAGACCCAGTACTTC.